One sample yielded the 8 T cell receptor beta chains listed below, sequenced in a study of OX40 agonist ivuxolimab in advanced cancers. TCRdb's table, derived via immunoSEQ multiplex PCR, lists solely in-frame clones and lacks some. The sample has about 68,000 clones; 70% to 90% are singletons. The sequenced sample was CD4+ or CD8+ T cells sorted from blood, obtained in a trial of the OX40 agonist ivuxolimab. The receptors were gathered from an adult with an advanced solid tumor such as melanoma, head and neck, liver or kidney cancer.

The chain links TRBV5-5 to TRBJ1-6; D gene uncertain. The germline V gene has CDR1 SGHKS and CDR2 YYEKEE (reference sequence). V dropped 5 bases and J dropped 7 bases, with 4 bases sitting between them. This CDR3 has 11 amino acids. The DNA of the CDR3 is TGTGCCAGCAGACAAAATTCACCCCTCCACTTT. It translates to CASRQNSPLHF. The complete variable domain, with remaining parts taken from reference TRBV5-5 and TRBJ1-6, reads DAGVTQSPTHLIKTRGQQVTLRCSPISGHKSVSWYQQVLGQGPQFIFQYYEKEERGRGNFPDRFSARQFPNYSSELNVNALLLGDSALYLCASRQNSPLHFGNGTRLTVT.

The chain carries TRBV9 and TRBJ1-2; D might be TRBD1 (5 bases). Per germline, CDR1 SGDLS and CDR2 YYNGEE. The CDR3 covers 13 residues. V was trimmed by 5 bases and J by 2 bases, leaving 10 bases between them. CDR3: CASRADSNYGYTF. For the CDR3, the DNA is TGTGCCAGCAGAGCCGACAGCAACTATGGCTACACCTTC. Supplemented by reference TRBV9 and TRBJ1-2, the full variable domain reads DSGVTQTPKHLITATGQRVTLRCSPRSGDLSVYWYQQSLDQGLQFLIQYYNGEERAKGNILERFSAQQFPDLHSELNLSSLELGDSALYFCASRADSNYGYTFGSGTRLTVV.

CDR3 coding DNA: TGTGCCAGCAGCCATACGGGACAGGGGGTGGAAGAGACCCAGTACTTC. Its protein is CASSHTGQGVEETQYF. The chain recombines TRBV4-2 with TRBJ2-5; TRBD1 agrees at 11 bases. Per the germline V gene, CDR1 is LGHNA and CDR2 is YNFKEQ. J was trimmed by 3 bases and V by 3 bases; bases with no gene match: 6. This CDR3 has 16 amino acids.

The rearrangement joins TRBV7-2 to TRBJ1-3; D gene ambiguous. Germline V CDR1 and CDR2: SGHTA, FQGNSA. CDR3 length: 17 amino acids. Between the trimmed V and J ends, which lost 3 bases and 0 bases, there was a span of 15 bases. The CDR3 here is CASSFAGSPGSGNTIYF. The CDR3 region has the DNA TGTGCCAGCAGCTTTGCTGGCAGCCCGGGCTCTGGAAACACCATATATTTT.

This clone was seen a few times. The chain combines TRBV7-9 with TRBJ1-6; the match to TRBD1 covers 8 bases. The germline gives CDR1 SEHNR, CDR2 FQNEAQ (reference sequence). The CDR3 has 15 amino acids. J lost 7 bases, V lost 1 base, and 3 bases had no gene match. The CDR3 here is CASSLEGQGNSPLHF. The CDR3 bases are TGTGCCAGCAGCTTAGAAGGACAGGGAAATTCACCCCTCCACTTT.

The CDR3: CSVELTDTQYF. The CDR3 region has the DNA TGCAGCGTTGAACTTACAGATACGCAGTATTTT. J is TRBJ2-3 and V is TRBV29-1; D not certain. The CDR3 has 11 amino acids. V was trimmed by 2 bases and J by 3 bases, leaving 3 bases between them. Germline V gives CDR1 SQVTM, CDR2 ANQGSEA.

In the case of this clone: The sample carries other DNA sequences with the same CDR3. The rearrangement links TRBV5-1 to TRBJ2-5; D unclear. V lost 2 bases to trimming and J lost 2 bases, with 1 base between them. The CDR3 is made up of 11 amino acids. Germline V lookup: CDR1 SGHRS, CDR2 YFSETQ. The CDR3 nucleotides read TGCGCCAGCAGCTTACAAGAGACCCAGTACTTC. Translating gives CASSLQETQYF. The full variable domain, with the rest looked up from reference TRBV5-1 and TRBJ2-5, is KAGVTQTPRYLIKTRGQQVTLSCSPISGHRSVSWYQQTPGQGLQFLFEYFSETQRNKGNFPGRFSGRQFSNSRSEMNVSTLELGDSALYLCASSLQETQYFGPGTRLLVL.

The DNA for the CDR3 is TGTGCCAGCAGTTCGACAGGGGTTGCATGGCCCCAGCATTTT. Translation: CASSSTGVAWPQHF. The V gene is TRBV25-1, the J gene TRBJ1-5, with 8 bases matching TRBD1. This CDR3 region has 14 residues. CDR1 is MGHDK and CDR2 is SYGVNS in the germline V gene. V trimming: 5 bases; J trimming: 9 bases; junction bases outside the gene matches: 9.